The rows below give T cell receptor beta chains drawn from one sample of a study of blood T cell repertoires in COVID-19. Libraries were prepared by immunoSEQ multiplex PCR; TCRdb keeps only in-frame clonotypes and omits some of them. The table has about 180,000 clones, about 88% seen once. The source material was peripheral blood. Receptors were obtained from a woman in her twenties or thirties with active or convalescent COVID-19. The CDR3 runs from the conserved cysteine through the conserved F or W. The order of the fields is J gene, clone size, D gene, V gene, CDR3 protein, CDR3 DNA. A D gene is named only where the DNA matches it firmly. Rows may omit the clone size; those that give it use once, few, many or a size class.

>TRBJ1-3|-|-|TRBV3-1/TRBV3-2
CASSLQLGGNTIYF
TGTGCCAGCAGTCTACAGTTAGGTGGAAACACCATATATTTT
>TRBJ1-4|-|TRBD1|TRBV10-3
CAIRPGTGEGEKLFF
TGTGCCATCAGGCCTGGGACAGGCGAAGGAGAAAAACTGTTTTTT
>TRBJ1-2|-|TRBD1|TRBV29-1
CSATRDRGGGYTF
TGCAGCGCCACCCGGGACAGGGGAGGGGGCTACACCTTC
>TRBJ2-5|-|-|TRBV9
CASSGRQSQETQYF
TGTGCCAGCAGCGGCCGACAGAGCCAAGAGACCCAGTACTTC
>TRBJ1-1|-|-|TRBV6-5
CASRLRTGLNTEAFF
TGTGCCAGCAGATTACGTACAGGGCTGAACACTGAAGCTTTCTTT
>TRBJ1-4|-|-|TRBV5-1
CASSFLGGATNEKLFF
TGCGCCAGCAGCTTCTTAGGGGGGGCGACTAATGAAAAACTGTTTTTT
>TRBJ1-1|-|-|TRBV6-5
CASMVGGESTEAFF
TGTGCCAGCATGGTGGGGGGAGAGTCCACTGAAGCTTTCTTT
>TRBJ2-1|-|-|TRBV19
CASSLPLYNEQFF
TGTGCCAGTAGTCTTCCACTCTACAATGAGCAGTTCTTC
>TRBJ2-3|-|-|TRBV19
CASSMAQTQDTQYF
TGTGCCAGTAGTATGGCACAGACCCAGGATACGCAGTATTTT
>TRBJ2-5|-|TRBD1|TRBV18
CASSPGGQGRETQYF
TGTGCCAGCTCACCAGGGGGACAGGGAAGAGAGACCCAGTACTTC
>TRBJ1-5|-|-|TRBV5-1
CASSLGGQSYQPQHF
TGCGCCAGCAGCTTGGGGGGGCAGTCCTATCAGCCCCAGCATTTT
>TRBJ1-3|-|-|TRBV29-1
CSASGTGGISGNTIYF
TGCAGCGCCTCCGGGACCGGGGGAATCTCTGGAAACACCATATATTTT
>TRBJ2-5|-|-|TRBV2
CASKGGARQETQYF
TGTGCCAGCAAGGGGGGGGCGCGGCAGGAGACCCAGTACTTC
>TRBJ1-3|few|-|TRBV7-9
CASSPLSRNTIYF
TGTGCCAGCAGCCCACTGTCCAGGAACACCATATATTTT
>TRBJ2-7|-|TRBD1|TRBV29-1
CSVEDARGYEQYF
TGCAGCGTTGAAGACGCCAGGGGGTACGAGCAGTACTTC
>TRBJ1-1|-|TRBD1|TRBV19
CASSIGTGADTEAFF
TGTGCCAGTAGTATAGGGACAGGGGCCGACACTGAAGCTTTCTTT
>TRBJ2-3|-|TRBD2|TRBV4-2
CASSQLAGGLTDTQYF
TGTGCCAGCAGCCAACTAGCGGGGGGGCTCACAGATACGCAGTATTTT
>TRBJ1-1|-|-|TRBV11-2
CASSPTAGSEAFF
TGTGCCAGCAGCCCAACTGCAGGCTCTGAAGCTTTCTTT
>TRBJ2-5|-|TRBD1|TRBV10-3
CAISEGQGDSQYF
TGTGCCATCAGTGAAGGCCAGGGGGATTCCCAGTACTTC
>TRBJ1-5|-|-|TRBV4-2
CASSHPGRGQPQHF
TGTGCCAGCAGCCACCCCGGGAGGGGTCAGCCCCAGCATTTT
>TRBJ1-2|-|-|TRBV6-5
CASTGQATFYGYTF
TGTGCCAGCACCGGACAAGCGACCTTTTATGGCTACACCTTC
>TRBJ1-1|-|-|TRBV5-1
CASSSYRTGTEAFF
TGCGCCAGCAGCTCTTATCGGACTGGCACTGAAGCTTTCTTT
>TRBJ1-2|-|-|TRBV10-3
CAISDQVNYGYTF
TGTGCCATCAGTGATCAGGTCAACTATGGCTACACCTTC
>TRBJ1-2|-|TRBD1|TRBV29-1
CSVEDQGEGYTF
TGCAGCGTTGAAGATCAGGGGGAAGGCTACACCTTC